Listed here are 5 T cell receptor beta chains from one sample, sequenced in a study of early T cells in non-severe SARS-CoV-2 infection. MiXCR was run by TCRdb on the 5' RACE reads, yielding one entry per CDR3 protein. The table records tens of thousands of distinct CDR3 sequences, 6% to 7.5% of them present only once. Source material: whole blood. The receptors originated from an adult who was a healthcare worker with PCR-confirmed SARS-CoV-2 infection or an uninfected control (not recorded which).

The rearrangement uses TRBV7-8 and TRBJ2-7, with D possibly matching TRBD1 (6 bases). V was cut by 3 bases and J by 4 bases, with 13 bases left in between. The CDR3 is 14 residues long. Looked up from germline, CDR1 is SGHVS and CDR2 is FQNEAQ. CDR3 sequence: CASSLSQGSYEQYF. In DNA form, the CDR3 reads TGTGCCAGCAGCTTGTCGCAGGGGTCATACGAGCAGTACTTC.

This clonotype showed up just a few times. V gene TRBV27 combines with J gene TRBJ2-7, with 7 nucleotides matching TRBD1. CDR1 and CDR2 from the germline V gene are MNHEY and SMNVEV (reference sequence). This CDR3 has 13 amino acids. V dropped 5 bases and J dropped 5; count of bases not matched to a gene: 6. The CDR3 loop is CASSLGQDNEQYF. The CDR3 DNA is TGTGCCAGCAGTCTAGGACAGGATAACGAGCAGTACTTC.

The sample holds many counts of this clonotype. V and J are TRBV6-2 or TRBV6-3 and TRBJ1-5; 10 nucleotides match TRBD1. Looked up from germline, CDR1 is MNHEY and CDR2 is SVGEGT. The ends lost 4 bases at V and 4 bases at J; junction bases unmatched: 7. The CDR3 is 16 residues long. CDR3 in DNA: TGTGCCAGCAGTTCCGCCGGGACAGGGGCAAATCAGCCCCAGCATTTT. Residues: CASSSAGTGANQPQHF.

This clonotype was seen a few times. The genes are TRBV30 and TRBJ1-3; 9 positions agree with TRBD1. J gave up 1 base and V 2 bases, and 6 bases lay outside the gene matches. The CDR3 sequence is 16 residues long. Germline V gene lookup returns CDR1 GTSNPN and CDR2 SVGIG (reference sequence). The CDR3 region has the DNA TGTGCCTGGAGTAGGGACAGGGCCGGATCTGGAAACACCATATATTTT. Translation gives CAWSRDRAGSGNTIYF. The full variable domain, its missing parts supplied by reference TRBV30 and TRBJ1-3, is SQTIHQWPATLVQPVGSPLSLECTVEGTSNPNLYWYRQAAGRGLQLLFYSVGIGQISSEVPQNLSASRPQDRQFILSSKKLLLSDSGFYLCAWSRDRAGSGNTIYFGEGSWLTVV.

The V call is TRBV5-1, the J call TRBJ2-2; perhaps D is TRBD1 or TRBD2 (5 bases each). The CDR3 loop spans 15 amino acids. V lost 6 bases to trimming and J lost 7 bases, with 19 bases between them. Germline lookup yields CDR1 SGHRS and CDR2 YFSETQ. This chain's CDR3 is CASTDSRSGNGELFF. CDR3 DNA: TGCGCCAGCACTGACAGCCGGAGCGGTAACGGGGAGCTGTTTTTT.